What follows are 9 T cell receptor beta chains derived from one specimen sequenced in a study of blood T cells in healthy people across ages. The authors ran a second PCR of about 6 to 12 cycles using a sample-barcoded 5' primer and a J-beta primer mix. MiXCR, applied by TCRdb to the 5' RACE reads, yields one record per CDR3 protein. Among 780,000 or so distinct CDR3 sequences listed, roughly 56% were seen once. The source material was blood. These TCRs come from a man between 40 and 49 years old in good health.

The rearrangement joins TRBV6-2 or TRBV6-3 to TRBJ2-7; TRBD2 is a possible D gene (5 bases). From germline, CDR1 is MNHEY and CDR2 SVGEGT. Trimming shortened V by 2 bases and J by 2 bases, and 10 bases separated the two germline ends. This CDR3 has 14 amino acids. DNA of the CDR3: TGTGCCAGCAGTTACCCGGACTTAACCTACGAGCAGTACTTC. Amino acid sequence: CASSYPDLTYEQYF.

The table lists this clonotype with a count of one. The V gene is TRBV20-1, the J gene TRBJ2-3; D remains ambiguous. This CDR3 comprises 14 residues. The V and J ends lost 1 base and 0 bases respectively, with 8 bases between them. Germline V gene data show CDR1 as DFQATT and CDR2 as SNEGSKA (reference sequence). The CDR3 DNA reads TGCAGTGCTAGAGCCTTAGCAAGCACAGATACGCAGTATTTT. It is translated as CSARALASTDTQYF.

The chain combines TRBV20-1 with TRBJ1-2; D is perhaps TRBD1 (5 bases). Per the germline V gene, CDR1 is DFQATT and CDR2 is SNEGSKA (reference sequence). The CDR3 is 16 amino acids. Trimming took 2 bases from V and 6 from J, leaving 22 bases between them. This chain's CDR3 is CSARSTTRVESNGYTF. Written as DNA, the CDR3 is TGCAGTGCTAGATCCACTACCAGGGTAGAATCGAATGGCTACACCTTC.

The chain recombines TRBV10-3 with TRBJ2-3; D might be TRBD1 (5 bases). V was clipped by 0 bases and J by 6 bases, with 13 bases between them. Germline V gives CDR1 ENHRY, CDR2 SYGVKD. This CDR3 has 15 residues. In DNA, the CDR3 is TGTGCCATCAGTGAGTCCGCCCACTCAGGGGATACGCAGTATTTT. As protein: CAISESAHSGDTQYF.

This clonotype occurred a few times. This chain links TRBV27 with TRBJ1-1, with 7 positions matching TRBD1. The CDR3 contains 15 residues. The junction had 13 bases not matched to a gene; V was cut back by 5 bases and J by 7 bases. Germline values: CDR1 MNHEY, CDR2 SMNVEV (reference sequence). CDR3: CASSASVTNRGEAFF. The CDR3 nucleotides are TGTGCCAGCAGTGCCTCGGTCACGAACAGGGGTGAAGCTTTCTTT.

V is TRBV20-1 and J is TRBJ2-4, with TRBD2 matching 7 bases. The DNA end is a closer match to TRBJ2-7, so the J assignment may be wrong. CDR3 size: 15 residues. From germline, CDR1 is DFQATT and CDR2 SNEGSKA (reference sequence). In DNA form, the CDR3 reads TGCAGTGCTAGAGCCCCAGCGGGAATTTCTTACGAGCAGTACTTC. It specifies CSARAPAGISYEQYF.

The chain joins TRBV6-6 to TRBJ2-1, with D perhaps given as TRBD1 or TRBD2 (6 bases each). This CDR3 has 15 amino acids. The V gene's germline CDR1 is MNHNY and CDR2 SVGAGI (reference sequence). V dropped 7 bases and J dropped 6 bases, with 19 bases sitting between them. The CDR3 nucleotides read TGTGCCAGCACCCTCGAGGGGGTGGGACTCAATGAGCAGTTCTTC. Amino acid sequence: CASTLEGVGLNEQFF.

The chain recombines TRBV7-2 with TRBJ1-5; 8 bases map to TRBD1. Losses at the gene ends were 3 bases for V and 6 bases for J; bases not matched to a gene: 10. CDR1 SGHTA and CDR2 FQGNSA come from the germline V gene. The CDR3 length is 16 residues. CDR3: CASSLGTGRTVQPQHF. CDR3 in DNA: TGTGCCAGCAGCTTGGGGACAGGCCGCACGGTTCAGCCCCAGCATTTT.

This clonotype has more than one count but fewer than ten. The CDR3 reads CASSQPTSLRTDTQYF. In DNA form, the CDR3 reads TGTGCCAGCAGCCAGCCCACTAGTTTGCGCACAGATACGCAGTATTTT. The rearrangement links TRBV7-2 to TRBJ2-3, with D possibly matching TRBD2 (5 bases). With 5 bases removed from V and 1 base from J, the gap between germline ends came to 16 bases. Per germline, CDR1 SGHTA and CDR2 FQGNSA. The CDR3 covers 16 residues.